The source of this T cell receptor beta chain is a study of CXCR3-negative and CXCR3-positive naive CD8 T cells. Study-level results: Diversity proved comparably high across both naive subsets and much lower in memory CD8+ cells. The study found more hydrophobic TRB CDR3s in CXCR3-positive naive cells than in CXCR3-negative naive cells.

As to this clonotype: What it binds is not known.

Researchers sorted 300,000 cells of each CD8+ T cell subset in triplicate. Naive CD8+ T cells displayed a CD45RO-CCR7+CD27+CD95- phenotype. CDR1 is MGHDK and CDR2 is SYGVNS in the germline V gene. The CDR3 covers 17 residues. UMI-labeled 5' RACE TRB cDNA libraries were prepared from the cells. TCRdb re-called the 5' RACE reads; one entry per CDR3 protein, DNA not given. This listing includes 150,000 to 160,000 distinct CDR3 sequences. Sequenced material: naive CXCR3+ CD8+ T cells from blood. Subset described: CD45RO-CCR7+CD27+CD95- naive CD8+ T cells expressing CXCR3 (TNR3+). This sequence was found in a human donor in good health. Some clones in this sample may be carry-over from other donors' samples. This rearrangement joins TRBV25-1 to TRBJ2-5; TCRdb's D gene call, TRBD2, goes unchecked for lack of DNA. CDR3 loop: CASSEGLAGLVRETQYF.